This TCR beta chain originates from a study of T cells expressing NK-cell markers. The study's findings and limits: Each of 6 or 7 donors carried dominant NKG2C+ clonotypes accounting for about 1.0-8% of CD8+ T cells.

Regarding this clonotype: Its antigen is currently unknown.

Germline CDR1 and CDR2: SGHRS and YFSETQ. This CDR3 region has 15 residues. No DNA is given; TCRdb re-called the 5' RACE reads and lists each CDR3 protein once. Its table records some 150,000 distinct CDR3 sequences. The rearrangement joins TRBV5-1 to TRBJ2-6. The sequencing input was blood T cells: a sorted CD56 or NKG2C T cell subset, CD4+ or CD8+ T cells, or bulk PBMC T cells (not recorded which). The clonotype comes from a woman between 45 and 65 years old in good health. The CDR3 region is CASSTAPPGANVLTF.